Sequencing of this T cell receptor beta chain was carried out in a study of blood T cell repertoires in COVID-19. Study-wide context: The origin of the acute and convalescent COVID-19 samples was the United States, Italy and Spain. PBMCs, B-cell-depleted T cells, or T cells were the source of the cDNA or gDNA that made up the material.

The CDR3 runs 14 residues. V gave up 11 bases and J gave up 6 bases; unmatched junction bases: 11. Looked up from germline, CDR1 is MNHEY and CDR2 is SVGAGI. Authors' processing steps: Reference gene primer amplification yielded estimated nucleated cell counts. The method was immunoSEQ multiplex PCR; TCRdb's version includes in-frame clones alone and lacks a portion of them. V and J calls and clone size are as listed in that table; D and trimming were resolved from the DNA. Here the sample spans more than 350,000 clones, more than 70% being singletons. The chain couples TRBV6-5 to TRBJ1-5; 9 nucleotides line up with TRBD1. Material: peripheral blood. The TCR comes from a woman aged 25 to 39 with COVID-19, enrolled during active disease. The CDR3 loop reads CALSPTGGIQPQHF. CDR3 bases: TGTGCCTTATCCCCGACAGGGGGAATTCAGCCCCAGCATTTT.